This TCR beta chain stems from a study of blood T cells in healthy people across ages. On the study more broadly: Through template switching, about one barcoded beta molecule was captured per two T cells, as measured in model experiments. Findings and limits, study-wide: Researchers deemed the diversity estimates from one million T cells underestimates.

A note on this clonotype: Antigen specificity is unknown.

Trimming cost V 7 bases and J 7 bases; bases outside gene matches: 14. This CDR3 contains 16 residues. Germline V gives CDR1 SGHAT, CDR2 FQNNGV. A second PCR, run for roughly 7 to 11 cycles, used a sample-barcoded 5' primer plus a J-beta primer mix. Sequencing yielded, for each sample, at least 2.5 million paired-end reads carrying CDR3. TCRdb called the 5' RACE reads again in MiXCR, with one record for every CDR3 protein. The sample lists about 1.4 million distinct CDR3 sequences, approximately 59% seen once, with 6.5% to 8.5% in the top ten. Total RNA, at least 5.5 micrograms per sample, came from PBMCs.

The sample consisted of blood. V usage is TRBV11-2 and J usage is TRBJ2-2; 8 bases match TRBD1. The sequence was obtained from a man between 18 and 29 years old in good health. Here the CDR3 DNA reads TGTGCCAGCATCCGCCGGTCCGGGACAGGCGTCGGGGAGCTGTTTTTT. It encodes CASIRRSGTGVGELFF.